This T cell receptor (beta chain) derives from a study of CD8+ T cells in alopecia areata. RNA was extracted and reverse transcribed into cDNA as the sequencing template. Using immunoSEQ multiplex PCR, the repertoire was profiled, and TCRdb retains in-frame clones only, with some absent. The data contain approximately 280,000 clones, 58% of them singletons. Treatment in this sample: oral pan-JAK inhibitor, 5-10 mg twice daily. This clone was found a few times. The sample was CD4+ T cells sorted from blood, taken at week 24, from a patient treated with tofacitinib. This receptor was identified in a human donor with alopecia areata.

The CDR3 bases are TGTGCCACCAGCAGAGATCGAGATCTAGCGGGGATCACCGGGGAGCTGTTTTTT. Protein product: CATSRDRDLAGITGELFF. The chain uses TRBV15 and TRBJ2-2; 9 nucleotides match TRBD2. The CDR3 has 18 residues. V shed 0 bases, J shed 4 bases, and the junction held 9 bases outside the gene matches. CDR1 and CDR2 (germline): LNHNV, YYDKDF (reference sequence).